Shown below are 27 T cell receptor beta chains from a single sample sequenced in a study of blood T cell repertoires in COVID-19. Generated by immunoSEQ multiplex PCR, the TCRdb table keeps only in-frame clones and is missing some. This table holds about 68,000 clones, approximately 85% found once. The sequenced material came from peripheral blood. These receptors came from a man aged 45-60 years with acute or convalescent COVID-19.

The chain links TRBV3-1 (or the pseudogene TRBV3-2) to TRBJ1-1, with 7 bases that match TRBD1. The ends lost 1 base at V and 10 bases at J; junction bases unmatched: 6. The CDR3 loop spans 13 amino acids. Germline V gene lookup returns CDR1 LGHDT and CDR2 YNNKEL (reference sequence). The CDR3 coding sequence is TGTGCCAGCAGCCAAGGTAATAACAGGGGAGCTTTCTTT. This gives the protein CASSQGNNRGAFF.

This chain uses TRBV7-6 with TRBJ2-7, with D perhaps matching TRBD2 (6 bases). The germline V gene has CDR1 SGHVS and CDR2 FNYEAQ. The V end was cut by 3 bases, the J end by 3 bases, with 12 bases between. This CDR3 has 14 amino acids. The CDR3 sequence is CASSFTQTSYEQYF. The DNA of the CDR3 is TGTGCCAGCAGCTTCACTCAGACTAGCTACGAGCAGTACTTC.

Here the CDR3 reads CASTKSILSTDTQYF. The DNA for the CDR3 is TGTGCCAGCACTAAGTCAATTCTTAGCACAGATACGCAGTATTTT. The chain joins TRBV6-5 to TRBJ2-3, with no clear D. The germline gives CDR1 MNHEY, CDR2 SVGAGI. This CDR3 comprises 15 residues. Trimming stripped 7 bases from V and 0 bases from J, with 14 bases between.

This clone was found once. The chain joins TRBV5-1 to TRBJ2-5; D not resolved. This CDR3 has 11 amino acids. Per the germline V gene, CDR1 is SGHRS and CDR2 is YFSETQ. Trimming cost V 2 bases and J 4 bases, with 3 bases left between them. The CDR3 DNA sequence: TGCGCCAGCAGCTTCCTAGAGACCCAGTACTTC. Translation gives CASSFLETQYF.

V and J are TRBV11-3 and TRBJ2-2; no clear D gene. The CDR3 is made up of 14 amino acids. CDR1 and CDR2 from the germline V gene are SGHNT and YENEEA. The V end was cut by 2 bases, the J end by 3 bases, with 7 bases between. The CDR3 nucleotides read TGTGCCAGCAGCTTATCCGGTCACACCGGGGAGCTGTTTTTT. Translated, it gives CASSLSGHTGELFF.

The J gene is TRBJ2-2, the V gene TRBV5-4; D might be TRBD2 (6 bases). This CDR3 comprises 16 residues. V was clipped by 4 bases and J by 1 base, with 14 bases between them. CDR1 and CDR2 from the germline V gene are SGHNT and YYREEE (reference sequence). The CDR3 nucleotides read TGTGCCAGCAGCCCGAAACCCGGGGGGAACACCGGGGAGCTGTTTTTT. Translating gives CASSPKPGGNTGELFF.

This sequence joins TRBV6-1 and TRBJ1-6, with a possible D match to TRBD1 (6 bases). Germline V CDR1 and CDR2: MNHNS, SASEGT. This CDR3 has 13 amino acids. Between the trimmed V and J ends, which lost 8 bases and 7 bases, there was a span of 12 bases. The CDR3: CASHRDWNSPLHF. CDR3 sequence (DNA): TGTGCCAGCCACAGGGATTGGAATTCACCCCTCCACTTT.

The V and J genes are TRBV23-1 and TRBJ2-7; D is ambiguous. TRBV23-1 is noted as an ORF with a role that remains uncertain. V was shortened by 0 bases and J by 4 bases, with 7 bases between the two germline ends. The CDR3 has 13 residues. DNA for the CDR3: TGCGCCAGCAGTCAATCGAGGCCGTACGAGCAGTACGTC. Its protein product is CASSQSRPYEQYV.

This clone was detected only once. V gene TRBV5-1 combines with J gene TRBJ2-3, with D tentatively TRBD1 (8 bases). V lost 2 bases to trimming and J lost 4 bases, with 11 bases between them. The CDR3 sequence is 14 residues long. The germline CDR1 and CDR2 sequences are SGHRS and YFSETQ. The CDR3 sequence: CASSLQGGADTQYF. DNA of the CDR3: TGCGCCAGCAGCTTACAGGGGGGGGCAGATACGCAGTATTTT.

The chain links TRBV6-2 or TRBV6-3 to TRBJ2-7; maybe TRBD1 (6 bases). Germline loops: CDR1 MNHEY, CDR2 SVGEGT. This CDR3 has 14 residues. V was cut by 6 bases and J by 3 bases, with 15 bases left in between. CDR3 protein: CASSLDRPGYEQYF. CDR3 coding DNA: TGTGCCAGCAGCCTCGACAGGCCAGGCTACGAGCAGTACTTC.

This chain joins TRBV7-6 and TRBJ2-5; 9 nucleotides line up with TRBD1. The CDR3 is 14 amino acids. J was trimmed by 5 bases and V by 2 bases; bases with no gene match: 3. Germline V lookup: CDR1 SGHVS, CDR2 FNYEAQ. DNA for the CDR3: TGTGCCAGCAGCTTAAGTGGGACAGGGGAGACCCAGTACTTC. Translation gives CASSLSGTGETQYF.

V gene TRBV5-4 combines with J gene TRBJ2-2; a weak D match, TRBD2 (5 bases). The length of the CDR3 is 12 residues. V lost 5 bases and J lost 5, with 7 bases in between. Germline V lookup: CDR1 SGHNT, CDR2 YYREEE (reference sequence). The CDR3 loop reads CASSGLTGELFF. The CDR3 bases are TGTGCCAGCAGTGGACTGACCGGGGAGCTGTTTTTT.

This clone occurred a few times. The V call is TRBV10-3, the J call TRBJ2-7, with 10 bases fitting TRBD1. V trimming: 11 bases; J trimming: 0 bases; junction bases outside the gene matches: 13. This CDR3 region has 16 residues. Looked up from germline, CDR1 is ENHRY and CDR2 is SYGVKD. CDR3 in DNA: TGTGCCTCCCTTAACTACCGGACAGGGGGCTCCTACGAGCAGTACGTC. This gives the protein CASLNYRTGGSYEQYV.

The chain joins TRBV5-5 to TRBJ2-5; tentative D call: TRBD2 (6 bases). Germline CDR1 reads SGHKS; CDR2 reads YYEKEE (reference sequence). V was cut by 4 bases and J by 5 bases, with 15 bases left in between. The CDR3 is 14 amino acids. CDR3 amino acids: CASSRRGGSETQYF. The CDR3 DNA reads TGTGCCAGCAGCCGGAGGGGAGGCAGTGAGACCCAGTACTTC. Looking up the rest from reference TRBV5-5 and TRBJ2-5 gives the full variable domain: DAGVTQSPTHLIKTRGQQVTLRCSPISGHKSVSWYQQVLGQGPQFIFQYYEKEERGRGNFPDRFSARQFPNYSSELNVNALLLGDSALYLCASSRRGGSETQYFGPGTRLLVL.

This chain uses TRBV28 with TRBJ1-1, with TRBD1 matching 8 bases. With V trimmed by 0 bases and J by 11 bases, 11 bases remained unmatched. Germline lookup yields CDR1 MDHEN and CDR2 SYDVKM. This CDR3 has 15 amino acids. In DNA, the CDR3 is TGTGCCAGCAGTTTATGGGGGACCGGCAGGGGGCTGGCTTTCTTT. Encoded protein: CASSLWGTGRGLAFF.

This clone has a single count. V usage is TRBV7-9 and J usage is TRBJ1-3; TRBD1 is a possible D gene (5 bases). V was shortened by 4 bases and J by 1 base, with 11 bases between the two germline ends. In germline, CDR1 is SEHNR, CDR2 FQNEAQ (reference sequence). The CDR3 loop spans 15 amino acids. CDR3 sequence (DNA): TGTGCCAGCAGCTCCCCGCGGGGGTCTGGAAACACCATATATTTT. Its protein is CASSSPRGSGNTIYF.

The chain couples TRBV19 to TRBJ2-6; tentative D call: TRBD2 (6 bases). The length of the CDR3 is 16 residues. CDR1 is LNHDA, CDR2 SQIVND, per germline (reference sequence). V gave up 1 base and J gave up 0 bases, with 7 bases separating them. The CDR3 protein is CASSIAGDSGANVLTF. DNA of the CDR3: TGTGCCAGTAGTATAGCGGGGGACTCTGGGGCCAACGTCCTGACTTTC.

V and J are TRBV2 and TRBJ2-7, with TRBD2 matching over 10 bases. V shed 1 base and J 4 bases; nucleotides not matched to a gene: 4. The CDR3 is 15 residues long. Per germline, CDR1 SNHLY and CDR2 FYNNEI. This chain's CDR3 is CASSEEERGGYEQYV. Here the CDR3 DNA reads TGTGCCAGCAGTGAAGAGGAGCGGGGGGGGTACGAGCAGTACGTC.

The chain has TRBV5-6 and TRBJ2-7, with 7 nucleotides matching TRBD1. The CDR3 is 15 residues long. Losses at the gene ends were 4 bases for V and 7 bases for J; bases not matched to a gene: 14. The germline CDR1 and CDR2 sequences are SGHDT and YYEEEE. CDR3 region: CASSRQGLRATEQYF. The CDR3 DNA is TGTGCCAGCAGCCGACAGGGATTGAGGGCTACGGAGCAGTACTTC. Filled out from reference TRBV5-6 and TRBJ2-7, the complete variable domain reads DAGVTQSPTHLIKTRGQQVTLRCSPKSGHDTVSWYQQALGQGPQFIFQYYEEEERQRGNFPDRFSGHQFPNYSSELNVNALLLGDSALYLCASSRQGLRATEQYFGPGTRLTVT.

The chain has TRBV23-1 and TRBJ1-2, with 7 bases lining up with TRBD1. TRBV23-1 is sorted into the ORF group, with uncertain function. The CDR3 is made up of 15 amino acids. The ends lost 3 bases at V and 4 bases at J; junction bases unmatched: 8. Written as DNA, the CDR3 is TGCGCCAGCAGTCATCAAGACAGGGTTGGCTATGGCTACACCTTC. It codes for CASSHQDRVGYGYTF.

The chain is built from TRBV3-1 (or the pseudogene TRBV3-2) and TRBJ2-1; 9 nucleotides agree with TRBD1. The junction had 4 bases not matched to a gene; V was cut back by 5 bases and J by 5 bases. The CDR3 length is 14 residues. Germline V lookup: CDR1 LGHDT, CDR2 YNNKEL (reference sequence). Here the CDR3 DNA reads TGTGCCAGCAGCTTCCGGGACAGGGACAATGAGCAGTTCTTC. It is translated as CASSFRDRDNEQFF.

This chain connects TRBV6-5 to TRBJ1-4; D is ambiguous. The CDR3 covers 15 residues. The V end was cut by 6 bases, the J end by 3 bases, with 14 bases between. The germline V gene encodes CDR1 MNHEY and CDR2 SVGAGI. CDR3 DNA: TGTGCCAGCAGAGGCGGCCCTGCGGCTAATGAAAAACTGTTTTTT. It translates to CASRGGPAANEKLFF.

This sequence joins TRBV23-1 and TRBJ1-6; maybe TRBD1 (5 bases). TRBV23-1 belongs to the ORF category, with a function that is uncertain. This CDR3 region has 14 residues. Trimming removed 8 bases at V and 7 bases at J, with 15 bases between. CDR3 sequence: CASLPGHLNSPLHF. For the CDR3, the DNA is TGCGCCAGCCTCCCAGGACACCTAAATTCACCCCTCCACTTT.

The chain recombines TRBV7-8 with TRBJ2-7; 9 bases are a match to TRBD1. J lost 6 bases, V lost 5 bases, and 5 bases had no gene match. The CDR3 contains 13 residues. Germline V gives CDR1 SGHVS, CDR2 FQNEAQ. The CDR3 DNA sequence: TGTGCCAGCAGCGGGACAGGGTTCGCCGAGCAGTACGTC. Translation: CASSGTGFAEQYV.

The V call is TRBV5-4, the J call TRBJ2-1; 10 nucleotides align to TRBD2. J lost 6 bases, V lost 0 bases, and 12 bases had no gene match. Germline CDR1 is SGHNT and CDR2 is YYREEE (reference sequence). The length of the CDR3 is 18 residues. The CDR3 sequence: CASSLVKISGGAPNEQFF. CDR3 nucleotide sequence: TGTGCCAGCAGCTTGGTAAAAATCAGCGGGGGGGCCCCCAATGAGCAGTTCTTC.

This rearrangement joins TRBV11-2 to TRBJ2-5; possible D gene TRBD2, 6 bases. Between the trimmed V and J ends, which lost 5 bases and 2 bases, there was a span of 9 bases. This CDR3 is built from 13 residues. Germline lookup yields CDR1 SGHAT and CDR2 FQNNGV. DNA for the CDR3: TGTGCCAGCAGCCAGGGACTGCAAGAGACCCAGTACTTC. Translating gives CASSQGLQETQYF.

V usage is TRBV7-3 and J usage is TRBJ2-7; maybe TRBD1 (6 bases). The CDR3 sequence is 18 residues long. Germline lookup yields CDR1 SGHTA and CDR2 FQGTGA. Trimming removed 3 bases from V and 2 bases from J, with 23 bases in between. The CDR3 nucleotides read TGTGCCAGCAGCTTTTCGACAGGCCTCGACGACAGACCCTACGAGCAGTACTTC. Amino acids: CASSFSTGLDDRPYEQYF.